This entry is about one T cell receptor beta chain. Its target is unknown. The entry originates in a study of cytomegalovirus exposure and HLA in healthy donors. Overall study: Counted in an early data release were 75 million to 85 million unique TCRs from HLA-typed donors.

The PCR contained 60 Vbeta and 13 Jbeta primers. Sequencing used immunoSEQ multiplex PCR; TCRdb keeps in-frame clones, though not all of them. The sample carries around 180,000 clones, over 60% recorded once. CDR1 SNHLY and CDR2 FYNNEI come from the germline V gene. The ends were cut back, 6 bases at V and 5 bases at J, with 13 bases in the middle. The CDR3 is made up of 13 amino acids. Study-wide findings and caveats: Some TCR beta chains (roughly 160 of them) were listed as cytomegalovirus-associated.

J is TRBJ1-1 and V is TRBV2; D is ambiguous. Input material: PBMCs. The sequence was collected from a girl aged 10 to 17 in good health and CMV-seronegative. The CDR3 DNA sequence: TGTGCCAGCAGGTCGGAGGGAAGTACTGAAGCTTTCTTT. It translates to CASRSEGSTEAFF.